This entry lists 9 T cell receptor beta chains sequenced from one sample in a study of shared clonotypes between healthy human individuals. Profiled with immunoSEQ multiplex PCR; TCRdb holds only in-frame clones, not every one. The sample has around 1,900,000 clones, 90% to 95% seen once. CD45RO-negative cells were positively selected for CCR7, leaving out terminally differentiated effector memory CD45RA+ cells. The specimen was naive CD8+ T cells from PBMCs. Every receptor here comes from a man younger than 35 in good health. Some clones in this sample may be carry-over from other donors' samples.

CDR3 sequence (DNA): TGTGCCAGCAGCTTAGCGGGGGGCGATTTAGATACGCAGTATTTT. Translation: CASSLAGGDLDTQYF. V is TRBV13 and J is TRBJ2-3, with a weak D call TRBD2 (7 bases). The CDR3 is 15 residues long. V lost 1 base to trimming and J lost 5 bases, with 13 bases between them. Germline loops: CDR1 PRHDT, CDR2 FYEKMQ (reference sequence). The variable domain in full, with the rest retrieved from reference TRBV13 and TRBJ2-3, is AAGVIQSPRHLIKEKRETATLKCYPIPRHDTVYWYQQGPGQDPQFLISFYEKMQSDKGSIPDRFSAQQFSDYHSELNMSSLELGDSALYFCASSLAGGDLDTQYFGPGTRLTVL.

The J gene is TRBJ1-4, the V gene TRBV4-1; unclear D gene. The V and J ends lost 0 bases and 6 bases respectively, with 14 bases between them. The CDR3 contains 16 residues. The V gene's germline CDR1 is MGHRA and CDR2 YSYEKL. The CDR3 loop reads CASSQDRETHDEKLFF. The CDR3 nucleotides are TGCGCCAGCAGCCAAGATAGAGAGACCCATGATGAAAAACTGTTTTTT.

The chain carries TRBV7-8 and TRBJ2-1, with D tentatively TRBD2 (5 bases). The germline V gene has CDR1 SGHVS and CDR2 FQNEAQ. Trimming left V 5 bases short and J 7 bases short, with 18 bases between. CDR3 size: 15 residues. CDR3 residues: CASSTNGETDNEQFF. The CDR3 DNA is TGTGCCAGCAGCACGAATGGGGAGACGGATAATGAGCAGTTCTTC.

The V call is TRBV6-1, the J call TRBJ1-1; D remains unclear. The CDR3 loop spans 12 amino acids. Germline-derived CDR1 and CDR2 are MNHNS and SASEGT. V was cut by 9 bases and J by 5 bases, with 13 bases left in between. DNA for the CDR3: TGTGCCAGTAAGCCTCCTCGGACTGAAGCTTTCTTT. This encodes CASKPPRTEAFF.

This CDR3 is CASSLAPGAPISYEQYF. The CDR3, as DNA: TGTGCCAGCAGCTTAGCCCCCGGGGCCCCGATCTCCTACGAGCAGTACTTC. V gene TRBV7-9 combines with J gene TRBJ2-7; D might be TRBD1 or TRBD2, each matching 5 bases. This CDR3 spans 17 amino acids. Trimming shortened V by 0 bases and J by 0 bases, and 15 bases separated the two germline ends. CDR1 SEHNR and CDR2 FQNEAQ come from the germline V gene (reference sequence).

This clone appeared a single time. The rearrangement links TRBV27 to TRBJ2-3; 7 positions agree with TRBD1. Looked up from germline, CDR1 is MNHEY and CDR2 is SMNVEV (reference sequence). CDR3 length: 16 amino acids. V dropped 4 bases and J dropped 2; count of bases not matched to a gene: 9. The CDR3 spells CASSSQTGLDTDTQYF. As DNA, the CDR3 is TGTGCCAGCAGTTCCCAGACAGGGTTGGACACAGATACGCAGTATTTT.

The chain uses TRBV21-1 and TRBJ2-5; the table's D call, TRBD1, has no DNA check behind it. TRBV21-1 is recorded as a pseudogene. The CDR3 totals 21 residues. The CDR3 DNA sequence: TGTGCCAGCAGCAAATGTGGTCGGGACAGGGGGCGCGAAGGCTTTTGGGAGACCCAGTACTTC. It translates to CASSKCGRDRGREGFWETQYF.

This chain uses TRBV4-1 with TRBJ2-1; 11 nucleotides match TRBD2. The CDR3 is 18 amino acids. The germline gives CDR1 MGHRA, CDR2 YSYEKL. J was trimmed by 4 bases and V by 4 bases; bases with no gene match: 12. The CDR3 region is CASSRALAGVVYYNEQFF. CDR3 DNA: TGCGCCAGCAGCCGGGCACTAGCGGGAGTAGTCTATTACAATGAGCAGTTCTTC.

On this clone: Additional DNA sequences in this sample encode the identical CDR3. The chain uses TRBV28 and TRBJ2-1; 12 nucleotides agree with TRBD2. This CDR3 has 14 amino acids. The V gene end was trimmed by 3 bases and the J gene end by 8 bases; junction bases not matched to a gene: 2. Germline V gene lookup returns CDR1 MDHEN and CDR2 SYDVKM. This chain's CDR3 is CASSLTSGRDEQFF. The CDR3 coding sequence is TGTGCCAGCAGTTTGACTAGCGGGAGAGATGAGCAGTTCTTC.